These 30 T cell receptor beta chains came from one sample sequenced in a study of T cell repertoires in cytomegalovirus infection. These TCRs' antigens remain unknown. TCRdb reanalysed the reads using MiXCR and keeps one entry per CDR3 protein. The sample includes just over 450,000 distinct CDR3 sequences, approximately 40% of them seen just once. The sample in question was cultured PBMCs, obtained from culture after CMV antigen stimulation. The receptors originated from a human donor in good health (CMV status not recorded). Some clones in this sample may be carry-over from other donors' samples.

V gene TRBV20-1 combines with J gene TRBJ1-5; 7 bases fit TRBD1. Germline V lookup: CDR1 DFQATT, CDR2 SNEGSKA (reference sequence). The CDR3 extends over 15 amino acids. V lost 5 bases to trimming and J lost 1 base; unmatched junction nucleotides: 8. The CDR3 bases are TGCAGTGCTGGGAGGGGGCGCGGGAGCAATCAGCCCCAGCATTTT. It specifies CSAGRGRGSNQPQHF.

This clonotype has a handful of counts. CDR3 in DNA: TGTGCCAGCAGCTTAGGGCTAGCGGGAGGTGAGCAGTTCTTC. Its translation is CASSLGLAGGEQFF. J is TRBJ2-1 and V is TRBV7-2; 11 positions agree with TRBD2. V gave up 1 base and J gave up 9 bases; unmatched junction bases: 2. Per the germline V gene, CDR1 is SGHTA and CDR2 is FQGNSA. The CDR3 sequence is 14 residues long. Complete variable domain (other parts from reference TRBV7-2 and TRBJ2-1): GAGVSQSPSNKVTEKGKDVELRCDPISGHTALYWYRQSLGQGLEFLIYFQGNSAPDKSGLPSDRFSAERTGGSVSTLTIQRTQQEDSAVYLCASSLGLAGGEQFFGPGTRLTVL.

Regarding this clonotype: This CDR3 is missing its conserved last phenylalanine or tryptophan, likely due to a read error. The chain combines TRBV6-1 with TRBJ2-1, with 12 bases fitting TRBD2. Trimming at V came to 6 bases and at J to 2 bases, leaving 5 bases not matched to a gene. In germline, CDR1 is MNHNS, CDR2 SASEGT. The CDR3 runs 16 residues. CDR3 nucleotide sequence: TGTGCCAGCAGCCGGACTAGCGGGAATACCTACAATGAGCAGTTCCTC. Residues: CASSRTSGNTYNEQFL.

The chain uses TRBV7-6 and TRBJ2-1; 8 nucleotides match TRBD2. CDR1 and CDR2 from the germline V gene are SGHVS and FNYEAQ. The CDR3 length is 16 residues. Trimming removed 6 bases from V and 7 bases from J; junction bases left unmatched: 14. The DNA of the CDR3 is TGTGCCAGCAGTCCTGGACTAGCCCGAATCGGGAATGAGCAGTTCTTC. Its protein is CASSPGLARIGNEQFF.

The chain couples TRBV29-1 to TRBJ2-1; D remains unclear. Looked up from germline, CDR1 is SQVTM and CDR2 is ANQGSEA. The CDR3 loop spans 14 amino acids. V was trimmed by 8 bases and J by 0 bases, leaving 14 bases between them. The CDR3 sequence: CSHNTINSYNEQFF. Written as DNA, the CDR3 is TGCAGCCATAACACTATCAACTCCTACAATGAGCAGTTCTTC.

This clonotype was counted a few times. The chain recombines TRBV7-6 with TRBJ2-1; D unresolved. CDR1 is SGHVS and CDR2 is FNYEAQ in the germline V gene. Deletions cut 1 base from V and 3 bases from J, with 13 bases between. This CDR3 is 16 amino acids long. The CDR3 protein is CASSLDVGSLYNEQFF. The CDR3 DNA follows: TGTGCCAGCAGCTTAGATGTTGGGTCCCTCTACAATGAGCAGTTCTTC.

The chain carries TRBV29-1 and TRBJ2-5; 7 nucleotides match TRBD1. Germline assignment: CDR1 SQVTM and CDR2 ANQGSEA. The CDR3 runs 13 residues. The J segment lost 1 base and the V segment lost 4 bases, leaving 3 bases of the junction unmatched. The CDR3 nucleotides are TGCAGCGTTGGGGGGACAGCCCAAGAGACCCAGTACTTC. It translates to CSVGGTAQETQYF. The variable domain in full, completed from reference TRBV29-1 and TRBJ2-5, reads SAVISQKPSRDICQRGTSLTIQCQVDSQVTMMFWYRQQPGQSLTLIATANQGSEATYESGFVIDKFPISRPNLTFSTLTVSNMSPEDSSIYLCSVGGTAQETQYFGPGTRLLVL.

The table lists this clonotype with a count of one. V gene TRBV2 combines with J gene TRBJ1-6; D call uncertain. Trimming left V 7 bases short and J 9 bases short, with 13 bases between. Germline CDR1 reads SNHLY; CDR2 reads FYNNEI. The CDR3 has 13 amino acids. The CDR3 spells CASTGYWGSPLHF. Written as DNA, the CDR3 is TGTGCCAGCACGGGGTACTGGGGTTCACCCCTCCACTTT. The whole variable domain, remainder taken from reference TRBV2 and TRBJ1-6, is EPEVTQTPSHQVTQMGQEVILRCVPISNHLYFYWYRQILGQKVEFLVSFYNNEISEKSEIFDDQFSVERPDGSNFTLKIRSTKLEDSAMYFCASTGYWGSPLHFGNGTRLTVT.

This clonotype was counted between two and nine times. The chain is built from TRBV15 and TRBJ2-7; 8 bases fit TRBD1. The length of the CDR3 is 13 residues. The trim removed 4 bases at V and 3 bases at J, leaving 2 bases unmatched. In germline, CDR1 is LNHNV, CDR2 YYDKDF (reference sequence). This CDR3 is CATSTGQGYEQYF. CDR3 in DNA: TGTGCCACCAGCACCGGACAGGGCTACGAGCAGTACTTC.

The chain employs TRBV4-3 and TRBJ2-5; D remains ambiguous. Trimming removed 1 base from V and 7 bases from J, with 10 bases in between. Germline CDR1 reads LGHNA; CDR2 reads YSLEER. CDR3 size: 13 residues. Written as DNA, the CDR3 is TGCGCCAGCAGCCAAGCCGGGCACGGGACCCAGTACTTC. This encodes CASSQAGHGTQYF.

The chain is built from TRBV10-3 and TRBJ2-1; TRBD2 matches 10 bases. V lost 8 bases to trimming and J lost 2 bases; unmatched junction nucleotides: 3. The CDR3 has 14 residues. Germline assignment: CDR1 ENHRY and CDR2 SYGVKD. The CDR3 bases are TGTGCCATCGCTAGCGGGAGCGCCTACAATGAGCAGTTCTTC. This sequence encodes CAIASGSAYNEQFF.

The J gene is TRBJ1-3, the V gene TRBV20-1; D gene unclear. Germline loops: CDR1 DFQATT, CDR2 SNEGSKA (reference sequence). The V end lost 5 bases, the J end lost 3 bases, and 8 bases lay between the germline ends. This CDR3 spans 12 amino acids. The CDR3 protein is CSARNYGNTIYF. The CDR3 DNA sequence: TGCAGTGCTCGGAATTATGGAAACACCATATATTTT.

This clonotype was detected only a few times. The chain has TRBV4-2 and TRBJ2-1; 9 bases map to TRBD2. This CDR3 has 15 amino acids. Losses at the gene ends were 0 bases for V and 9 bases for J; bases not matched to a gene: 6. The germline CDR1 and CDR2 sequences are LGHNA and YNFKEQ. The CDR3 is CASSQDLLAGSEQFF. DNA of the CDR3: TGTGCCAGCAGCCAAGATTTGCTAGCGGGGTCTGAGCAGTTCTTC.

CDR3 nucleotides: TGTGCCAGCAGCTTCGGGGGGGCAGGGTCCTACGAGCAGTACTTC. Its protein product is CASSFGGAGSYEQYF. This chain links TRBV7-2 with TRBJ2-7, with 8 bases identical to TRBD2. Germline CDR1 and CDR2: SGHTA and FQGNSA. Trimming removed 3 bases from V and 1 base from J; junction bases left unmatched: 5. This CDR3 comprises 15 residues. The full variable domain, its missing parts supplied by reference TRBV7-2 and TRBJ2-7, is GAGVSQSPSNKVTEKGKDVELRCDPISGHTALYWYRQSLGQGLEFLIYFQGNSAPDKSGLPSDRFSAERTGGSVSTLTIQRTQQEDSAVYLCASSFGGAGSYEQYFGPGTRLTVT.

This chain links TRBV19 with TRBJ2-1; possibly TRBD2 for D (6 bases). The V end lost 4 bases, the J end lost 0 bases, and 16 bases lay between the germline ends. The CDR3 spans 17 residues. Looked up from germline, CDR1 is LNHDA and CDR2 is SQIVND (reference sequence). The CDR3 sequence: CASSRQIRGNSYNEQFF. CDR3 sequence (DNA): TGTGCCAGTAGTAGACAGATCCGCGGGAACTCCTACAATGAGCAGTTCTTC. The whole variable domain, remainder taken from reference TRBV19 and TRBJ2-1, is DGGITQSPKYLFRKEGQNVTLSCEQNLNHDAMYWYRQDPGQGLRLIYYSQIVNDFQKGDIAEGYSVSREKKESFPLTVTSAQKNPTAFYLCASSRQIRGNSYNEQFFGPGTRLTVL.

This clonotype turned up a few times. This rearrangement joins TRBV7-2 to TRBJ1-2, with D maybe TRBD1 (6 bases). Per the germline V gene, CDR1 is SGHTA and CDR2 is FQGNSA. V shed 1 base and J shed 4 bases, with 10 bases lying between them. The CDR3 has 14 amino acids. CDR3 nucleotide sequence: TGTGCCAGCAGCTTAGAGGGGGTGGCCTATGGCTACACCTTC. Translation gives CASSLEGVAYGYTF.

J is TRBJ2-7 and V is TRBV5-4; 11 bases are shared with TRBD2. CDR3 length equals 15 residues. Germline CDR1 SGHNT, CDR2 YYREEE (reference sequence). V was clipped by 4 bases and J by 6 bases; unmatched bases: 9. The CDR3 region has the DNA TGTGCCAGCAGCAGGGTAGCGGGAGGGCCAGGCGAGCAGTACTTC. Protein: CASSRVAGGPGEQYF. The full variable domain, completed using reference TRBV5-4 and TRBJ2-7, is ETGVTQSPTHLIKTRGQQVTLRCSSQSGHNTVSWYQQALGQGPQFIFQYYREEENGRGNFPPRFSGLQFPNYSSELNVNALELDDSALYLCASSRVAGGPGEQYFGPGTRLTVT.

The rearrangement joins TRBV7-7 to TRBJ2-1; no clear D gene. V lost 0 bases and J lost 8, with 11 bases in between. This CDR3 comprises 14 residues. Germline CDR1 reads SSHAT; CDR2 reads FNYEAQ (reference sequence). The CDR3 sequence: CASSLAAGTDEQFF. The CDR3 nucleotides read TGTGCCAGCAGCTTAGCAGCAGGTACGGATGAGCAGTTCTTC.

The V and J genes are TRBV4-1 and TRBJ1-2; possible D gene TRBD1, 5 bases. The CDR3 totals 15 residues. V lost 4 bases, J lost 6 bases, and 18 bases lay in between. Germline CDR1 and CDR2: MGHRA and YSYEKL. The DNA of the CDR3 is TGCGCCAGCAGCCCAAGGGACCCTCCTTCCAATGGCTACACCTTC. Its translation: CASSPRDPPSNGYTF.

J is TRBJ2-3 and V is TRBV7-2; no reliable D call. Trimming took 5 bases from V and 6 from J, leaving 21 bases between them. The germline gives CDR1 SGHTA, CDR2 FQGNSA. This CDR3 comprises 16 residues. DNA for the CDR3: TGTGCCAGCAGCCCATCCGTCGGGCACCTAGGTGATACGCAGTATTTT. Protein: CASSPSVGHLGDTQYF.

The chain links TRBV4-1 to TRBJ1-3; D not certain. Germline CDR1 and CDR2: MGHRA and YSYEKL. This CDR3 is built from 11 residues. V lost 0 bases, J lost 7 bases, and 1 base lay in between. DNA for the CDR3: TGCGCCAGCAGCCAAGACAACACCATATATTTT. Translated, it gives CASSQDNTIYF.

The gene calls are TRBV7-2 and TRBJ2-7; perhaps TRBD1 as D (6 bases). Deletions cut 5 bases from V and 3 bases from J, with 17 bases between. CDR1 SGHTA and CDR2 FQGNSA come from the germline V gene. The CDR3 totals 15 residues. The CDR3, as DNA: TGTGCCAGCAGCGAGCGGACAGCACTTCGCTACGAGCAGTACTTC. Protein sequence: CASSERTALRYEQYF. Variable domain in full (rest from reference TRBV7-2 and TRBJ2-7): GAGVSQSPSNKVTEKGKDVELRCDPISGHTALYWYRQSLGQGLEFLIYFQGNSAPDKSGLPSDRFSAERTGGSVSTLTIQRTQQEDSAVYLCASSERTALRYEQYFGPGTRLTVT.

This clonotype came up a few times. The gene calls are TRBV12-3 or TRBV12-4 and TRBJ1-1; D may be TRBD1 (5 bases). There are 13 residues in the CDR3. Trimming cost V 7 bases and J 4 bases, with 13 bases left between them. The CDR3 loop is CASTPGSSTEAFF. In nucleotides, the CDR3 is TGTGCCAGCACCCCAGGGTCATCCACTGAAGCTTTCTTT.

In this sample, this clonotype turned up many times. This chain connects TRBV7-8 to TRBJ2-1; 9 nucleotides align to TRBD2. Germline trimming cut 1 base from V and 4 bases from J; bases unmatched to any gene: 14. The CDR3 totals 19 residues. Germline loops: CDR1 SGHVS, CDR2 FQNEAQ. The CDR3 here is CASSLVAASGEFGYNEQFF. The DNA for the CDR3 is TGTGCCAGCAGCTTAGTGGCGGCTAGCGGGGAATTTGGGTACAATGAGCAGTTCTTC.

This clonotype was counted only a few times. This rearrangement joins TRBV6-1 to TRBJ2-3, with 10 bases aligning to TRBD2. Looked up from germline, CDR1 is MNHNS and CDR2 is SASEGT. V trimming: 5 bases; J trimming: 2 bases; junction bases outside the gene matches: 10. The CDR3 sequence is 17 residues long. The CDR3 reads CASSSRTSGYATDTQYF. DNA for the CDR3: TGTGCCAGCAGTTCTAGGACTAGCGGCTATGCCACAGATACGCAGTATTTT.

The chain couples TRBV7-2 to TRBJ1-5, with 7 positions matching TRBD1. The ends lost 5 bases at V and 8 bases at J; junction bases unmatched: 15. This CDR3 has 16 amino acids. Germline V gives CDR1 SGHTA, CDR2 FQGNSA. DNA of the CDR3: TGTGCCAGCAGCCGGATTAAATCAGGGGGAGTAGAGCCCCAGCATTTT. It translates to CASSRIKSGGVEPQHF.

There are a few counts of this clonotype. The chain links TRBV12-3 or TRBV12-4 to TRBJ1-6; a possible D gene is TRBD1 (5 bases). This CDR3 spans 14 amino acids. Trimming removed 6 bases from V and 7 bases from J, with 13 bases in between. The CDR3 is CASSLDRTNSPLHF. The CDR3 DNA reads as TGTGCCAGCAGCCTCGACAGAACGAATTCACCCCTCCACTTT.

V usage is TRBV6-1 and J usage is TRBJ2-1, with 13 bases fitting TRBD2. With V trimmed by 10 bases and J by 6 bases, 21 bases remained unmatched. The CDR3 is made up of 19 amino acids. Germline V CDR1 and CDR2: MNHNS, SASEGT. The CDR3 DNA reads TGTGCCACCAGACAGTACACCCCGGGACTAGCGGGACTACTCAATGAGCAGTTCTTC. Its translation is CATRQYTPGLAGLLNEQFF.

V is TRBV20-1 and J is TRBJ2-3; D remains ambiguous. V was shortened by 1 base and J by 2 bases, with 16 bases between the two germline ends. The germline gives CDR1 DFQATT, CDR2 SNEGSKA (reference sequence). The length of the CDR3 is 16 residues. CDR3 sequence reads: CSARGHLGVSTDTQYF. CDR3 bases: TGCAGTGCTAGAGGTCACCTGGGCGTCTCCACAGATACGCAGTATTTT.

The chain uses TRBV4-3 and TRBJ2-1; 8 positions agree with TRBD2. This CDR3 comprises 15 residues. J gave up 8 bases and V 4 bases, and 10 bases lay outside the gene matches. The V gene's germline CDR1 is LGHNA and CDR2 YSLEER. The CDR3 DNA is TGCGCCAGCAGCCTCGGACTAGCCCCCGATTATGAGCAGTTCTTC. It encodes CASSLGLAPDYEQFF.